This T cell receptor beta chain stems from a study of T cell responses to AZD1222 COVID-19 vaccine. The CDR3 covers 14 residues. CDR1 and CDR2 from the germline V gene are WNHNN and SYGVQD (reference sequence). Trimming left V 7 bases short and J 0 bases short, with 13 bases between. Sequencing used immunoSEQ multiplex PCR; TCRdb keeps in-frame clones, though not all of them. The top ten clones hold more than 15% of a sample with approximately 100,000 clones, roughly nine tenths of them seen once. This TCR was sampled from an adult in good health. The sequencing here drew on peripheral blood, taken on day 0 of AZD1222 vaccination. The J gene is TRBJ2-7, the V gene TRBV10-1, with a possible D match to TRBD2 (6 bases). As DNA, the CDR3 is TGCGCCAGCATAGCGGTAAGGAGCTCCTACGAGCAGTACTTC. It is translated as CASIAVRSSYEQYF.